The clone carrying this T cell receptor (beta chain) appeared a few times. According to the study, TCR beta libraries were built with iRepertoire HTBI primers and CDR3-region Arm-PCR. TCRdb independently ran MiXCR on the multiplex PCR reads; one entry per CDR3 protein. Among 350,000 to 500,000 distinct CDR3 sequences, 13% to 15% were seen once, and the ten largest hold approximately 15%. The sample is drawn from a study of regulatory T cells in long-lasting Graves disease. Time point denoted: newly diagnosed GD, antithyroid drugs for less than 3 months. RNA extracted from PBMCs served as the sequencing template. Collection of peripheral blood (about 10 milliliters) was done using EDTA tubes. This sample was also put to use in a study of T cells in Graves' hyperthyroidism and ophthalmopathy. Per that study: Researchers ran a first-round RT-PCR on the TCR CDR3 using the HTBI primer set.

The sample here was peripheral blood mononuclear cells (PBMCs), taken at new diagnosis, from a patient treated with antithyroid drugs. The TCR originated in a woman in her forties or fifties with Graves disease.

In DNA, the CDR3 is TGTGCCAGCTCAACAGGGGGGAAGTACGAGCAGTACTTC. It yields the protein CASSTGGKYEQYF. The rearrangement links TRBV18 to TRBJ2-7; 8 bases match TRBD1. CDR1 KGHSH and CDR2 LQKENI come from the germline V gene. The V segment lost 5 bases and the J segment 4 bases; nucleotides outside the gene matches: 4. This CDR3 has 13 residues.